The 6 T cell receptor beta chains in this list originate from one sample, sequenced in a study of esophageal squamous cell carcinoma under preoperative chemotherapy. Each CDR3 protein gets one entry after TCRdb re-called the PCR reads with MiXCR. In the table there are over a thousand distinct CDR3 sequences, around 30% of which are singletons. As for time point: after preoperative PTX-NDP chemotherapy. The sample was taken from a patient given preoperative chemotherapy. These receptors were collected from a human donor with esophageal squamous cell carcinoma. The donor label of this sample is uncertain.

Relative to its sample, this clonotype is hyperexpanded. This rearrangement joins TRBV6-5 to TRBJ2-1; D is possibly TRBD2 (5 bases). Germline V gene lookup returns CDR1 MNHEY and CDR2 SVGAGI. The CDR3 length is 16 residues. The ends were cut back, 8 bases at V and 0 bases at J, with 17 bases in the middle. CDR3 DNA: TGTGCCAGCGGGAGACGGGTACAGAGCTCCTACAATGAGCAGTTCTTC. It yields the protein CASGRRVQSSYNEQFF.

The chain recombines TRBV7-2 with TRBJ2-1; 7 bases align to TRBD1. V shed 5 bases, J shed 2 bases, and the junction held 3 bases outside the gene matches. Germline V gene sequence: CDR1 SGHTA, CDR2 FQGNSA. This CDR3 contains 14 residues. The CDR3 DNA reads as TGTGCCAGCAGCCCCGGGACAGCCTACAATGAGCAGTTCTTC. It yields the protein CASSPGTAYNEQFF.

The V gene is TRBV27, the J gene TRBJ2-7, with 10 bases that match TRBD1. J lost 10 bases, V lost 11 bases, and 20 bases had no gene match. The CDR3 has 15 residues. Germline CDR1 and CDR2: MNHEY and SMNVEV (reference sequence). DNA of the CDR3: TGTGCCGGGAGTTCCGCCGGGACAGGGGCCGAGACCCAGTACGTC. This gives the protein CAGSSAGTGAETQYV.

This clonotype was counted between two and nine times. Given a much more abundant clone one base away, this may be a read error. The chain carries TRBV10-2 and TRBJ2-1, with 8 nucleotides matching TRBD1. V gave up 9 bases and J gave up 10 bases; unmatched junction bases: 11. In germline, CDR1 is WSHSY, CDR2 SAAADI. The CDR3 is 13 amino acids. CDR3: CASRQGSGYEQFF. CDR3 nucleotides: TGCGCCAGTCGACAGGGGTCGGGGTACGAGCAGTTCTTC.

The sample holds a few counts of this clonotype. The chain links TRBV6-2 or TRBV6-3 to TRBJ2-2; 9 nucleotides line up with TRBD2. The CDR3 extends over 14 amino acids. Germline-derived CDR1 and CDR2 are MNHEY and SVGEGT. Germline trimming cut 4 bases from V and 6 bases from J; bases unmatched to any gene: 3. The CDR3 DNA is TGTGCCAGCAGTTTAGCGGGAGAGGCCGGGGAGCTGTTTTTT. Protein sequence: CASSLAGEAGELFF.

This clonotype is termed large. J is TRBJ2-1 and V is TRBV7-2, with D possibly being TRBD2 (6 bases). In germline, CDR1 is SGHTA, CDR2 FQGNSA. The V end lost 3 bases, the J end lost 8 bases, and 17 bases lay between the germline ends. The CDR3 length is 15 residues. As DNA, the CDR3 is TGTGCCAGCAGCTTTCCCGGCTCGGGGGTGGATGAGCAGTTCTTC. This sequence encodes CASSFPGSGVDEQFF.